This T cell receptor beta chain emerged from a study of T cell responses to AZD1222 COVID-19 vaccine. Overall study findings and caveats: Spike-specific TCR breadth and depth both grew after two AZD1222 doses. Within unmutated variant regions lay the reported targets of nearly half of spike-specific TCRs. Clonal diversity may have been underestimated in mostly white British donors. Baseline testing showed seropositivity in only six AZD1222 recipients.

This CDR3 region has 14 residues. Germline-derived CDR1 and CDR2 are MDHEN and SYDVKM. The germline V and J ends were trimmed by 10 bases and 7 bases, with 23 bases remaining between them. Sequencing was performed with immunoSEQ multiplex PCR; in TCRdb, only in-frame clones are kept and a portion is missing. The sample includes some 110,000 clones, approximately 90% seen only once; the top ten take over 8%. The table lists this clone with a count of one. Its specificity is not known. The chain uses TRBV28 and TRBJ2-7; TRBD1 might be the D (6 bases). Sequencing was performed on peripheral blood, taken on day 0 of AZD1222 vaccination. The sequence derives from an adult in good health. CDR3 nucleotides: TGTGCCACCAATAGGTACAGGGCAGGTGGGGAGCAGTACTTC. Its protein is CATNRYRAGGEQYF.